A selection of T cell receptor beta chains follows, all from one sample in a study of spatial heterogeneity in lung cancer. TCRdb independently ran MiXCR on the 5' RACE reads; one entry per CDR3 protein. The top ten clones hold 6.8% of a sample with roughly 17,000 distinct CDR3 sequences, roughly 6% of them seen once. Sample: lung tumor tissue, taken at surgery. The receptors come from a male donor with early-stage non-small cell lung cancer. Both conserved end residues are part of each CDR3. The D gene is left open where the match is weak. A row's size may be missing; if present it is once, few, many or a size class.

v_call: TRBV3-1; clone_size: .; j_call: TRBJ2-1; d_call: .; cdr3_aa: CASSQEDRAEQFF; cdr3_nt: TGTGCCAGCAGCCAAGAGGATAGGGCGGAGCAGTTCTTC
v_call: TRBV20-1; clone_size: many; j_call: TRBJ2-7; d_call: .; cdr3_aa: CSASASQTYSYEQYF; cdr3_nt: TGCAGTGCTAGTGCGAGTCAGACTTATTCCTACGAGCAGTACTTC
v_call: TRBV6-4; clone_size: many; j_call: TRBJ2-2; d_call: .; cdr3_aa: CASSDNENTGELFF; cdr3_nt: TGTGCCAGCAGTGACAACGAGAACACCGGGGAGCTGTTTTTT
v_call: TRBV29-1; clone_size: many; j_call: TRBJ1-2; d_call: TRBD1; cdr3_aa: CSVEVGQGLYGYTF; cdr3_nt: TGCAGCGTTGAAGTGGGACAGGGCCTCTATGGCTACACCTTC
v_call: TRBV14; clone_size: few; j_call: TRBJ2-1; d_call: TRBD1; cdr3_aa: CASSTGGGEQFF; cdr3_nt: TGTGCCAGCAGTACAGGGGGCGGTGAGCAGTTCTTC
v_call: TRBV6-1; clone_size: many; j_call: TRBJ1-1; d_call: .; cdr3_aa: CASSETGMNTEAFF; cdr3_nt: TGTGCCAGCAGTGAGACAGGTATGAACACTGAAGCTTTCTTT
v_call: TRBV6-2/TRBV6-3; clone_size: .; j_call: TRBJ2-7; d_call: .; cdr3_aa: CASSRAATGSYEQYF; cdr3_nt: TGTGCCAGCAGTCGCGCGGCGACAGGTTCCTACGAGCAGTACTTC
v_call: TRBV6-6; clone_size: .; j_call: TRBJ1-5; d_call: .; cdr3_aa: CASSYSEGYQPQHF; cdr3_nt: TGTGCCAGCAGTTACTCGGAGGGTTATCAGCCCCAGCATTTT
v_call: TRBV7-9; clone_size: .; j_call: TRBJ2-3; d_call: TRBD2; cdr3_aa: CASSPNVISGSRNTQYF; cdr3_nt: TGTGCCAGCAGCCCAAACGTCATTAGCGGGAGTAGGAATACGCAGTATTTT
v_call: TRBV28; clone_size: many; j_call: TRBJ2-7; d_call: TRBD2; cdr3_aa: CASRYLAGGTYEQYF; cdr3_nt: TGTGCCAGCAGGTACTTAGCGGGAGGCACCTACGAGCAGTACTTC
v_call: TRBV7-9; clone_size: many; j_call: TRBJ2-2; d_call: TRBD2; cdr3_aa: CASSSSGGFTGELFF; cdr3_nt: TGTGCCAGCAGCTCGAGCGGGGGCTTCACCGGGGAGCTGTTTTTT
v_call: TRBV7-2; clone_size: many; j_call: TRBJ1-6; d_call: TRBD1; cdr3_aa: CASSFSGTGNSPLHF; cdr3_nt: TGTGCCAGCAGCTTCAGCGGGACAGGGAATTCACCCCTCCACTTT
v_call: TRBV21-1; clone_size: medium-sized; j_call: TRBJ1-5; d_call: .; cdr3_aa: CASRPWTGGNQPQHF; cdr3_nt: TGTGCCAGCAGACCCTGGACAGGGGGAAATCAGCCCCAGCATTTT
v_call: TRBV12-3/TRBV12-4; clone_size: many; j_call: TRBJ1-1; d_call: .; cdr3_aa: CASCGGAGSYTEAFF; cdr3_nt: TGTGCCAGCTGTGGGGGGGCAGGGTCGTACACTGAAGCTTTCTTT
v_call: TRBV12-3/TRBV12-4; clone_size: many; j_call: TRBJ2-1; d_call: .; cdr3_aa: CASRLATSANEQFF; cdr3_nt: TGTGCCAGCAGACTAGCCACAAGCGCCAATGAGCAGTTCTTC
v_call: TRBV28; clone_size: .; j_call: TRBJ2-1; d_call: .; cdr3_aa: CASNPTRGRGYNEQFF; cdr3_nt: TGTGCCAGCAATCCCACAAGGGGACGGGGGTACAATGAGCAGTTCTTC
v_call: TRBV12-3/TRBV12-4; clone_size: many; j_call: TRBJ2-1; d_call: TRBD2; cdr3_aa: CASSNSGGLAAHNEQFF; cdr3_nt: TGTGCCAGCAGCAATAGCGGGGGACTAGCGGCACACAATGAGCAGTTCTTC
v_call: TRBV7-9; clone_size: many; j_call: TRBJ2-7; d_call: .; cdr3_aa: CASSRDFSYEQYF; cdr3_nt: TGTGCCAGCAGCAGGGATTTCTCCTACGAGCAGTACTTC
v_call: TRBV5-5; clone_size: few; j_call: TRBJ1-2; d_call: .; cdr3_aa: CASSFGASSDYGYTF; cdr3_nt: TGTGCCAGCAGCTTCGGAGCCTCGAGTGACTATGGCTACACCTTC
v_call: TRBV7-8; clone_size: many; j_call: TRBJ2-7; d_call: .; cdr3_aa: CASSSIPGAEQYF; cdr3_nt: TGTGCCAGCAGCTCCATCCCCGGGGCCGAGCAGTACTTC
v_call: TRBV29-1; clone_size: many; j_call: TRBJ2-5; d_call: .; cdr3_aa: CSVSRSGAPQETQYF; cdr3_nt: TGCAGCGTTTCCCGCTCCGGGGCCCCGCAAGAGACCCAGTACTTC
v_call: TRBV3-1; clone_size: medium-sized; j_call: TRBJ2-3; d_call: .; cdr3_aa: CASSPSAGTGGDTQYF; cdr3_nt: TGTGCCAGCAGCCCGTCGGCGGGGACCGGGGGAGATACGCAGTATTTT
v_call: TRBV5-1; clone_size: many; j_call: TRBJ2-3; d_call: TRBD2; cdr3_aa: CASSLGLAGESDTQYF; cdr3_nt: TGCGCCAGCAGCTTGGGACTAGCGGGGGAGTCAGATACGCAGTATTTT
v_call: TRBV20-1; clone_size: many; j_call: TRBJ2-1; d_call: TRBD1; cdr3_aa: CSSPGTGAYNEQFF; cdr3_nt: TGCAGTTCCCCCGGGACAGGGGCCTACAATGAGCAGTTCTTC
v_call: TRBV7-3; clone_size: many; j_call: TRBJ1-2; d_call: .; cdr3_aa: CASSPGHEGAYTF; cdr3_nt: TGTGCCAGCAGCCCGGGACACGAGGGAGCCTACACCTTC
v_call: TRBV6-5; clone_size: many; j_call: TRBJ2-5; d_call: .; cdr3_aa: CASSYYSTSRGTQYF; cdr3_nt: TGTGCCAGCAGTTACTACTCGACTAGTCGAGGGACCCAGTACTTC
v_call: TRBV4-2; clone_size: many; j_call: TRBJ2-7; d_call: .; cdr3_aa: CASSQPGEGAREQYF; cdr3_nt: TGTGCCAGCAGCCAACCCGGGGAGGGGGCGCGAGAGCAGTACTTC
v_call: TRBV7-2; clone_size: many; j_call: TRBJ2-1; d_call: TRBD2; cdr3_aa: CASSLASGGAYEQFF; cdr3_nt: TGTGCCAGCAGCTTAGCTAGCGGGGGGGCGTATGAGCAGTTCTTC
v_call: TRBV20-1; clone_size: many; j_call: TRBJ1-2; d_call: TRBD1; cdr3_aa: CSARDRGRYGYTF; cdr3_nt: TGCAGTGCGCGGGACAGGGGCCGGTATGGCTACACCTTC
v_call: TRBV20-1; clone_size: many; j_call: TRBJ2-7; d_call: TRBD1; cdr3_aa: CSARDRDRGTYEQYF; cdr3_nt: TGCAGTGCTAGAGACCGGGACAGGGGGACCTACGAGCAGTACTTC
v_call: TRBV6-6; clone_size: many; j_call: TRBJ1-5; d_call: .; cdr3_aa: CASTRPNQPQHF; cdr3_nt: TGTGCCAGCACTCGTCCTAATCAGCCCCAGCATTTT
v_call: TRBV4-2; clone_size: .; j_call: TRBJ1-4; d_call: TRBD1; cdr3_aa: CASSSGQAINEKLFF; cdr3_nt: TGTGCCAGCAGCTCAGGACAGGCGATTAATGAAAAACTGTTTTTT
v_call: TRBV6-6; clone_size: .; j_call: TRBJ1-5; d_call: TRBD1; cdr3_aa: CASSYSGTGGIQPQHF; cdr3_nt: TGTGCCAGCAGTTACTCCGGGACAGGGGGCATTCAGCCCCAGCATTTT
v_call: TRBV20-1; clone_size: medium-sized; j_call: TRBJ2-3; d_call: .; cdr3_aa: CSAREDTQYF; cdr3_nt: TGCAGTGCTAGGGAAGATACGCAGTATTTT
v_call: TRBV5-1; clone_size: many; j_call: TRBJ2-7; d_call: TRBD1; cdr3_aa: CASSGGQGANEQYF; cdr3_nt: TGCGCCAGCAGCGGAGGACAGGGGGCAAACGAGCAGTACTTC
v_call: TRBV11-2; clone_size: many; j_call: TRBJ2-5; d_call: .; cdr3_aa: CASSLSYQETQYF; cdr3_nt: TGTGCCAGCAGCTTATCCTACCAAGAGACCCAGTACTTC
v_call: TRBV20-1; clone_size: many; j_call: TRBJ1-6; d_call: TRBD1; cdr3_aa: CSARPATDRGNSPLHF; cdr3_nt: TGCAGTGCTAGACCAGCAACGGACAGGGGTAATTCACCCCTCCACTTT
v_call: TRBV12-3/TRBV12-4; clone_size: medium-sized; j_call: TRBJ2-3; d_call: .; cdr3_aa: CASRVSAGRPDTQYF; cdr3_nt: TGTGCCAGCAGGGTTAGCGCGGGGCGGCCAGATACGCAGTATTTT
v_call: TRBV24-1; clone_size: many; j_call: TRBJ2-5; d_call: .; cdr3_aa: CATGQAGTETQYF; cdr3_nt: TGTGCCACCGGCCAGGCGGGGACGGAGACCCAGTACTTC
v_call: TRBV7-2; clone_size: few; j_call: TRBJ2-5; d_call: .; cdr3_aa: CASSLGPEAETQYF; cdr3_nt: TGTGCCAGCAGCTTAGGCCCGGAGGCAGAGACCCAGTACTTC
v_call: TRBV7-6; clone_size: .; j_call: TRBJ2-3; d_call: TRBD2; cdr3_aa: CASSLDASGGTDTQYF; cdr3_nt: TGTGCCAGCAGCTTAGATGCGAGCGGGGGCACAGATACGCAGTATTTT
v_call: TRBV29-1; clone_size: medium-sized; j_call: TRBJ2-1; d_call: .; cdr3_aa: CSVASSHNEQFF; cdr3_nt: TGCAGCGTTGCTAGCAGCCACAATGAGCAGTTCTTC
v_call: TRBV6-2/TRBV6-3; clone_size: many; j_call: TRBJ2-5; d_call: TRBD1; cdr3_aa: CASSPYDREETQYF; cdr3_nt: TGTGCCAGCAGTCCCTACGACAGGGAAGAGACCCAGTACTTC
v_call: TRBV20-1; clone_size: many; j_call: TRBJ1-2; d_call: .; cdr3_aa: CSARDQGSNYGYTF; cdr3_nt: TGCAGTGCTAGAGATCAGGGATCTAACTATGGCTACACCTTC
v_call: TRBV12-3/TRBV12-4; clone_size: medium-sized; j_call: TRBJ2-5; d_call: .; cdr3_aa: CASSLPDTQETQYF; cdr3_nt: TGTGCCAGCAGTTTACCTGATACCCAAGAGACCCAGTACTTC
v_call: TRBV7-2; clone_size: .; j_call: TRBJ1-2; d_call: .; cdr3_aa: CASSLGGRTYGYTF; cdr3_nt: TGTGCCAGCAGCTTAGGTGGCAGGACCTATGGCTACACCTTC
v_call: TRBV7-3; clone_size: many; j_call: TRBJ2-2; d_call: .; cdr3_aa: CASSLKVGVNTGELFF; cdr3_nt: TGTGCCAGCAGCTTAAAAGTGGGGGTGAACACCGGGGAGCTGTTTTTT
v_call: TRBV9; clone_size: .; j_call: TRBJ2-3; d_call: .; cdr3_aa: CASSPRPRGEDTQYF; cdr3_nt: TGTGCCAGCAGCCCCCGACCGCGGGGAGAGGATACGCAGTATTTT
v_call: TRBV6-2/TRBV6-3; clone_size: many; j_call: TRBJ1-1; d_call: TRBD1; cdr3_aa: CASKGQGDTEAFF; cdr3_nt: TGTGCCAGCAAGGGACAGGGCGACACTGAAGCTTTCTTT
v_call: TRBV5-4; clone_size: many; j_call: TRBJ2-3; d_call: TRBD2; cdr3_aa: CASSQTSGGATDTQYF; cdr3_nt: TGTGCCAGCAGCCAGACTAGCGGGGGGGCCACAGATACGCAGTATTTT
v_call: TRBV7-9; clone_size: many; j_call: TRBJ2-7; d_call: .; cdr3_aa: CASSSQGSEQYF; cdr3_nt: TGTGCCAGCAGCTCACAGGGATCCGAGCAGTACTTC
v_call: TRBV6-5; clone_size: few; j_call: TRBJ2-7; d_call: .; cdr3_aa: CASSYRQAYEQYF; cdr3_nt: TGTGCCAGCAGTTACCGACAGGCCTACGAGCAGTACTTC
v_call: TRBV28; clone_size: many; j_call: TRBJ1-1; d_call: .; cdr3_aa: CASSLLTENTEAFF; cdr3_nt: TGTGCCAGCAGTCTCCTTACTGAGAACACTGAAGCTTTCTTT
v_call: TRBV20-1; clone_size: many; j_call: TRBJ1-1; d_call: .; cdr3_aa: CSARNSMNTEAFF; cdr3_nt: TGCAGTGCTAGGAATAGTATGAACACTGAAGCTTTCTTT
v_call: TRBV29-1; clone_size: many; j_call: TRBJ2-5; d_call: TRBD1; cdr3_aa: CSAGQVIAETQYF; cdr3_nt: TGCAGCGCTGGACAGGTAATCGCCGAGACCCAGTACTTC
v_call: TRBV20-1; clone_size: many; j_call: TRBJ1-1; d_call: TRBD1; cdr3_aa: CSAPPGQAMNTEAFF; cdr3_nt: TGCAGTGCCCCGCCGGGACAGGCTATGAACACTGAAGCTTTCTTT
v_call: TRBV5-4; clone_size: few; j_call: TRBJ1-3; d_call: TRBD1; cdr3_aa: CASSSGTASGNTIYF; cdr3_nt: TGTGCCAGCAGCTCTGGGACAGCCTCTGGAAACACCATATATTTT
v_call: TRBV29-1; clone_size: many; j_call: TRBJ1-2; d_call: .; cdr3_aa: CSVEWISGGSGYTF; cdr3_nt: TGCAGCGTTGAATGGATATCGGGGGGCTCTGGCTACACCTTC
v_call: TRBV6-2/TRBV6-3; clone_size: medium-sized; j_call: TRBJ1-3; d_call: .; cdr3_aa: CASTSTLPGGTIYF; cdr3_nt: TGTGCCAGCACCTCGACCCTACCTGGAGGAACCATATATTTT